The 27 T cell receptor beta chains given below trace back to one sample, sequenced in a study of CD4 T cells in relation to SARS-CoV-2 and coronaviruses. Sequencing used immunoSEQ multiplex PCR; TCRdb keeps in-frame clones, though not all of them. The sample has 20,000 to 25,000 clones, about 80% seen once. These receptors have no identified antigens. Before the COVID-19 pandemic, during about 2010-2019, CD4+ T cells were taken from unexposed donors. CD4+ T cells were isolated from the cells after more than 8 days of culture. Sequencing used CD4+ T cells from PBMCs, cultured in vitro. These receptors were obtained from a human donor in good health.

This clone has a single count. The rearrangement uses TRBV7-3 and TRBJ2-1; 8 bases are a match to TRBD2. The V gene end was trimmed by 5 bases and the J gene end by 2 bases; junction bases not matched to a gene: 8. The CDR3 loop spans 16 amino acids. Germline lookup yields CDR1 SGHTA and CDR2 FQGTGA. The CDR3 coding sequence is TGTGCCAGCAGCCAATTTTCGGGGGGGACCTACAATGAGCAGTTCTTC. Protein product: CASSQFSGGTYNEQFF.

The chain couples TRBV13 to TRBJ2-7, with 9 positions matching TRBD1. V dropped 5 bases and J dropped 2; count of bases not matched to a gene: 25. Germline lookup yields CDR1 PRHDT and CDR2 FYEKMQ (reference sequence). The length of the CDR3 is 21 residues. The CDR3 coding sequence is TGTGCCAGCAGCATGAGAAACTATCGGGACAGGGTTTCCTTTATCACCTACGAGCAGTACTTC. Its translation: CASSMRNYRDRVSFITYEQYF.

The chain joins TRBV18 to TRBJ2-3; TRBD2 might be the D (6 bases). Trimming shortened V by 1 base and J by 0 bases, and 11 bases separated the two germline ends. Germline CDR1 KGHSH, CDR2 LQKENI. The CDR3 is 16 amino acids. This CDR3 reads CASSPRRGASTDTQYF. The CDR3 nucleotides read TGTGCCAGCTCACCACGGCGGGGAGCTAGCACAGATACGCAGTATTTT.

Concerning this clone itself: The CDR3 does not end in the conserved phenylalanine or tryptophan, so this is likely a read error. It is unclear where the CDR3 begins or ends on the DNA, so no DNA is shown, and the CDR3 is as TCRdb lists it. CDR3 sequence: CASSLPRGQQIHI. This chain connects TRBV28 to TRBJ2-3; the table's D call of TRBD1 was not tested on the DNA. CDR1 is MDHEN, CDR2 SYDVKM, per germline. The CDR3 spans 13 amino acids, including both terminal residues.

In its sample, this clone was seen once. The chain has TRBV7-9 and TRBJ1-2; 8 bases agree with TRBD1. Trimming cost V 5 bases and J 3 bases; bases outside gene matches: 5. Germline CDR1 reads SEHNR; CDR2 reads FQNEAQ (reference sequence). This CDR3 contains 14 residues. CDR3 DNA sequence: TGTGCCAGCAGCAAAGACAGGGGTGACTATGGCTACACCTTC. It encodes CASSKDRGDYGYTF.

The rearrangement joins TRBV3-1 (or the pseudogene TRBV3-2) to TRBJ2-6, with unresolved D. Trimming took 0 bases from V and 4 from J, leaving 7 bases between them. There are 15 residues in the CDR3. CDR1 is LGHDT, CDR2 YNNKEL, per germline (reference sequence). CDR3 nucleotide sequence: TGTGCCAGCAGCCAAGATTTTTCCGGGGCCAACGTCCTGACTTTC. It encodes CASSQDFSGANVLTF.

The chain couples TRBV6-5 to TRBJ2-7; 9 positions agree with TRBD1. The CDR3 contains 14 residues. Trimming cost V 7 bases and J 2 bases; bases outside gene matches: 6. The germline gives CDR1 MNHEY, CDR2 SVGAGI. CDR3 bases: TGTGCCAGCACCCACAGGGGGCTTACCTACGAGCAGTACTTC. Translation: CASTHRGLTYEQYF.

The chain joins TRBV30 to TRBJ1-6; unclear D gene. Germline lookup yields CDR1 GTSNPN and CDR2 SVGIG (reference sequence). Trimming removed 5 bases from V and 9 bases from J, with 20 bases in between. CDR3 length equals 15 residues. CDR3 residues: CAWAVDLSGSSPLHF. CDR3 bases: TGTGCCTGGGCGGTGGACCTAAGTGGGAGTTCACCCCTCCACTTT.

The CDR3 sequence: CASSLDPHTYNEQFF. DNA for the CDR3: TGCGCCAGCAGCTTGGACCCCCATACCTACAATGAGCAGTTCTTC. The chain combines TRBV5-1 with TRBJ2-1; D unresolved. Germline V gene sequence: CDR1 SGHRS, CDR2 YFSETQ. The CDR3 contains 15 residues. With 0 bases removed from V and 2 bases from J, the gap between germline ends came to 9 bases.

V gene TRBV2 combines with J gene TRBJ1-1; perhaps TRBD1 as D (5 bases). The V gene's germline CDR1 is SNHLY and CDR2 FYNNEI. This CDR3 spans 13 amino acids. Trimming removed 6 bases at V and 1 base at J, with 9 bases between. CDR3 protein: CASRQGWNTEAFF. CDR3 in DNA: TGTGCCAGCAGGCAGGGTTGGAACACTGAAGCTTTCTTT.

V and J are TRBV5-1 and TRBJ2-1, with 8 bases aligning to TRBD2. The ends lost 5 bases at V and 5 bases at J; junction bases unmatched: 9. The CDR3 is made up of 15 amino acids. The germline CDR1 and CDR2 sequences are SGHRS and YFSETQ. The CDR3 region is CASRTTTSANNEQFF. DNA of the CDR3: TGCGCCAGCAGGACGACGACTAGCGCGAACAATGAGCAGTTCTTC.

The J gene is TRBJ1-4, the V gene TRBV6-2 or TRBV6-3; 10 positions agree with TRBD1. The CDR3 is made up of 17 amino acids. Germline V gene data show CDR1 as MNHEY and CDR2 as SVGEGT. V was clipped by 0 bases and J by 7 bases; unmatched bases: 8. CDR3 loop: CASSYSPKTGGLEKLFF. The CDR3 DNA follows: TGTGCCAGCAGTTACTCCCCAAAGACAGGGGGCCTTGAAAAACTGTTTTTT.

This chain joins TRBV7-3 and TRBJ2-7; 11 bases agree with TRBD1. V lost 4 bases, J lost 3 bases, and 5 bases stayed unmatched. There are 15 residues in the CDR3. Germline CDR1 reads SGHTA; CDR2 reads FQGTGA. The CDR3 here is CASSYTGTGGYEQYF. The CDR3 DNA sequence: TGTGCCAGCAGCTACACCGGGACAGGGGGCTACGAGCAGTACTTC.

The rearrangement links TRBV7-9 to TRBJ2-7; maybe TRBD2 (5 bases). CDR1 and CDR2 from the germline V gene are SEHNR and FQNEAQ (reference sequence). Trimming took off 3 bases at V and 2 bases at J, with 11 bases between the two ends. CDR3 size: 14 residues. CDR3 nucleotides: TGTGCCAGCAGCTTCTATAGCGACACCTACGAGCAGTACTTC. Protein: CASSFYSDTYEQYF.

V is TRBV19 and J is TRBJ1-1; D unresolved. The CDR3 length is 12 residues. V was trimmed by 3 bases and J by 3 bases, leaving 5 bases between them. Germline CDR1 is LNHDA and CDR2 is SQIVND (reference sequence). The CDR3 region is CASSIRDTEAFF. CDR3 DNA: TGTGCCAGTAGTATCCGGGACACTGAAGCTTTCTTT.

The V gene is TRBV24-1, the J gene TRBJ1-1; possible D gene TRBD1, 5 bases. The CDR3 has 13 residues. Germline CDR1 is KGHDR and CDR2 is SFDVKD. Trimming removed 3 bases from V and 5 bases from J, with 9 bases in between. The DNA of the CDR3 is TGTGCCACCAGTGATCCCAGACAGACTGAAGCTTTCTTT. Protein: CATSDPRQTEAFF.

The chain employs TRBV15 and TRBJ1-5; D is ambiguous. The CDR3 runs 14 residues. Germline V gives CDR1 LNHNV, CDR2 YYDKDF (reference sequence). Trimming took 0 bases from V and 7 from J, leaving 10 bases between them. DNA of the CDR3: TGTGCCACCAGCAGAGATGCCGCTTGGCAGCCCCAGCATTTT. Translation: CATSRDAAWQPQHF.

V usage is TRBV18 and J usage is TRBJ1-5; D not resolved. The V gene's germline CDR1 is KGHSH and CDR2 LQKENI. Trimming pared 2 bases from V and 8 bases from J, leaving 16 bases between. CDR3 length equals 15 residues. As DNA, the CDR3 is TGTGCCAGCTCACCAAACGGGGAGCGAGGAGAGCCCCAGCATTTT. Translating gives CASSPNGERGEPQHF.

This sequence joins TRBV3-1 (or the pseudogene TRBV3-2) and TRBJ2-1; TRBD2 might be the D (5 bases). The germline gives CDR1 LGHDT, CDR2 YNNKEL (reference sequence). The CDR3 is 14 residues long. The ends were cut back, 1 base at V and 9 bases at J, with 13 bases in the middle. The CDR3 DNA follows: TGTGCCAGCAGCCAAGTTGGCGGACGGGGTGAGCAGTTCTTC. Residues: CASSQVGGRGEQFF.

The chain combines TRBV4-1 with TRBJ2-3, with D possibly being TRBD2 (6 bases). V lost 0 bases, J lost 0 bases, and 10 bases lay in between. CDR3 length: 16 residues. Per germline, CDR1 MGHRA and CDR2 YSYEKL. The CDR3 DNA is TGCGCCAGCAGCCAAGATGGCCTAGCGAGCACAGATACGCAGTATTTT. Its protein product is CASSQDGLASTDTQYF.

The J gene is TRBJ2-7, the V gene TRBV2, with 9 bases matching TRBD1. The CDR3 is 13 amino acids. The V gene's germline CDR1 is SNHLY and CDR2 FYNNEI. V was pared by 6 bases and J by 4 bases, with 4 bases of the junction left unmatched. The CDR3 DNA follows: TGTGCCAGCAGAACAGGGGGCATGTACGAGCAGTACTTC. Its translation is CASRTGGMYEQYF.

The V gene is TRBV6-6, the J gene TRBJ2-3; TRBD2 agrees at 12 bases. Germline V gene lookup returns CDR1 MNHNY and CDR2 SVGAGI (reference sequence). The CDR3 runs to 16 residues. V shed 6 bases and J 2 bases; nucleotides not matched to a gene: 6. The CDR3 spells CASRRGLAGPTDTQYF. CDR3 nucleotides: TGTGCCAGCAGACGAGGACTAGCGGGGCCCACAGATACGCAGTATTTT.

This chain uses TRBV5-6 with TRBJ2-7; 7 nucleotides match TRBD1. In germline, CDR1 is SGHDT, CDR2 YYEEEE. J was trimmed by 0 bases and V by 0 bases; bases with no gene match: 0. The CDR3 totals 14 residues. CDR3: CASSLGDSSYEQYF. For the CDR3, the DNA is TGTGCCAGCAGCTTGGGGGACAGCTCCTACGAGCAGTACTTC.

The chain employs TRBV2 and TRBJ2-7; 9 bases align to TRBD2. Per the germline V gene, CDR1 is SNHLY and CDR2 is FYNNEI. The V gene end was trimmed by 6 bases and the J gene end by 3 bases; junction bases not matched to a gene: 9. The CDR3 is made up of 15 amino acids. The CDR3 DNA follows: TGTGCCAGCAGCGCAGCGGGAGCGGGGGGCTACGAGCAGTACTTC. As protein: CASSAAGAGGYEQYF.

V is TRBV5-1 and J is TRBJ1-3; 9 bases line up with TRBD1. This CDR3 region has 14 residues. Germline V gene sequence: CDR1 SGHRS, CDR2 YFSETQ. Losses at the gene ends were 3 bases for V and 7 bases for J; bases not matched to a gene: 5. The chain's CDR3 is CASSSTGGANTIYF. The DNA of the CDR3 is TGCGCCAGCAGCTCTACAGGGGGCGCGAACACCATATATTTT.

The V call is TRBV5-5, the J call TRBJ2-1; 11 nucleotides agree with TRBD1. Germline assignment: CDR1 SGHKS and CDR2 YYEKEE (reference sequence). The CDR3 consists of 16 residues. The J segment lost 3 bases and the V segment lost 0 bases, leaving 2 bases of the junction unmatched. Written as DNA, the CDR3 is TGTGCCAGCAGCTTGGAAGGGACAGGGGGCTACAATGAGCAGTTCTTC. This codes for CASSLEGTGGYNEQFF.

The chain is built from TRBV15 and TRBJ1-5, with D tentatively TRBD1 (5 bases). Germline CDR1 reads LNHNV; CDR2 reads YYDKDF (reference sequence). The CDR3 contains 17 residues. V dropped 4 bases and J dropped 5 bases, with 21 bases sitting between them. CDR3 DNA sequence: TGTGCCACCAGCACAACGTTGGGACCCACCAGCGATCAGCCCCAGCATTTT. Translation gives CATSTTLGPTSDQPQHF.